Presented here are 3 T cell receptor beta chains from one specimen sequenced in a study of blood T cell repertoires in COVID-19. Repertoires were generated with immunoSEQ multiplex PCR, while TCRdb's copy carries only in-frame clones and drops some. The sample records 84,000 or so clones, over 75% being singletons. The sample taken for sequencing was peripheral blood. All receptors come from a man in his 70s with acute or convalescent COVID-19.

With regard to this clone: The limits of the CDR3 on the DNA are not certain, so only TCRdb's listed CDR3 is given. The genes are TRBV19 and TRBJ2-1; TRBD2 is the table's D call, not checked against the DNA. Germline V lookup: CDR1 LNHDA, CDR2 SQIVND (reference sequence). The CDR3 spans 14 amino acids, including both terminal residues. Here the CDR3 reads CASTSAGSYNEQFF.

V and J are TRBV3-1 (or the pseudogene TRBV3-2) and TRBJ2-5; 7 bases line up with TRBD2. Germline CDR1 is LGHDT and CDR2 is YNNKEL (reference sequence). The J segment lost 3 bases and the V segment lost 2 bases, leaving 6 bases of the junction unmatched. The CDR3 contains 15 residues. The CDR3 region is CASSQSRSGKETQYF. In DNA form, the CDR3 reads TGTGCCAGCAGCCAATCCAGAAGCGGGAAAGAGACCCAGTACTTC.

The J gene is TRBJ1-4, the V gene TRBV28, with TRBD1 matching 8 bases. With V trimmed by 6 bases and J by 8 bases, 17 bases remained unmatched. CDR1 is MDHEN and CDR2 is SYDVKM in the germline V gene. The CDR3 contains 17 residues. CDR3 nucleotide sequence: TGTGCCAGCAGGGGGAAACAGGGGGAAATGGATCGGGAAAAACTGTTTTTT. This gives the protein CASRGKQGEMDREKLFF.